Reported below is one T cell receptor beta chain. These data originate in a study of blood T cell repertoires in COVID-19. Original processing notes: Nucleated cell counts were estimated from reference gene primer amplification. TCRdb's table, derived via immunoSEQ multiplex PCR, lists solely in-frame clones and lacks some. Clonal size and the V and J genes are those of that table, whereas D and trimming came from the DNA. The sample has roughly 480,000 clones; 75% to 90% are singletons. This CDR3 is built from 15 residues. The V and J ends lost 5 bases and 5 bases, in that order; junction bases with no gene match: 11. Per the germline V gene, CDR1 is LGHDT and CDR2 is YNNKEL (reference sequence). A Seattle source enrolled patients during active infection and followed them longitudinally.

The V call is TRBV3-1 (or the pseudogene TRBV3-2), the J call TRBJ2-5; 7 bases map to TRBD2. This sequence was found in a man between 18 and 29 years old with COVID-19, enrolled during active disease. What was sequenced was peripheral blood. For the CDR3, the DNA is TGTGCCAGCAGCGTAAGCGGGGTGGGAGGGGAGACCCAGTACTTC. It encodes CASSVSGVGGETQYF.